This paragraph covers one T cell receptor (beta chain) sequence. Its antigen is unidentified. This specimen belongs to a study of T cell responses to AZD1222 COVID-19 vaccine. Study results and limitations: Two AZD1222 doses significantly raised spike-specific TCR breadth and depth over controls. Donors were chiefly white British, with a greater number of females, and clonal diversity was perhaps underestimated.

V was shortened by 1 base and J by 7 bases, with 12 bases between the two germline ends. Germline loops: CDR1 SGDLS, CDR2 YYNGEE. The CDR3 has 14 amino acids. The method was immunoSEQ multiplex PCR; TCRdb's version includes in-frame clones alone and lacks a portion of them. The data show some 130,000 clones, just over 90% seen once. The sample consisted of peripheral blood, taken on day 0 of AZD1222 vaccination. This clonotype originated in an adult in good health. The chain joins TRBV9 to TRBJ1-5, with D possibly matching TRBD1 (6 bases). This CDR3 reads CASSVSGAGQPQHF. The CDR3 DNA reads as TGTGCCAGCAGCGTATCGGGGGCAGGGCAGCCCCAGCATTTT.